The subject of this entry is one T cell receptor (beta chain). The data are from a study of blood T cell repertoires in COVID-19. Study in general: The study drew acute and convalescent COVID-19 samples from the United States, Italy and Spain. T cells, B-cell-depleted T cells, or PBMCs provided the cDNA or gDNA that served as material.

Study processing details: Amplification with reference gene primers provided the estimates of nucleated cell counts. Here immunoSEQ multiplex PCR was the method, and the copy in TCRdb shows in-frame clones only, minus some. Clone size and the V and J calls come from that table; the DNA yielded D and trimming. The sample lists around 42,000 clones; 85% to 90% were seen once. There are 15 residues in the CDR3. Germline V gene data show CDR1 as SGHRS and CDR2 as YFSETQ. V lost 4 bases, J lost 0 bases, and 14 bases lay in between. The sample comprised peripheral blood. The clonotype comes from a human donor in a cohort sampled during active COVID-19. The gene calls are TRBV5-1 and TRBJ2-7, with a tentative D call TRBD2 (5 bases). CDR3 sequence: CASSPTDGISYEQYF. The CDR3 DNA follows: TGCGCCAGCAGCCCCACTGACGGGATCTCCTACGAGCAGTACTTC.